This TCR beta chain appears in the sequencing data of a study of blood T cell repertoires in COVID-19. The overall study: The United States, Italy and Spain provided the acute and convalescent COVID-19 samples. PBMCs, B-cell-depleted T cells, or T cells were the source of the cDNA or gDNA that made up the material.

How the authors handled the data: Researchers report that nucleated cell counts were estimated from reference gene primer amplification. Profiled with immunoSEQ multiplex PCR; TCRdb holds only in-frame clones, not every one. V, J and clone size reflect that table, while D and trimming were determined from the DNA. Of some 150,000 clones listed, about 84% are singletons. V lost 4 bases and J 4 bases, leaving 10 bases between the germline ends. The CDR3 covers 13 residues. Germline CDR1 is MNHEY and CDR2 is SVGEGT. The specimen sequenced was peripheral blood. This sequence originates from a man between 60 and 70 years old with active or convalescent COVID-19. This chain links TRBV6-2 or TRBV6-3 with TRBJ1-1; TRBD1 is a possible D gene (6 bases). CDR3 bases: TGTGCCAGCAGTTTCGGACAGTTCACTGAAGCTTTCTTT. Encoded protein: CASSFGQFTEAFF.